The 23 T cell receptor beta chains in this list originate from one sample, sequenced in a study of CD8+CD57+ T cells in acquired aplastic anemia. Template material for TCR beta VDJ and CDR3 profiling consisted of genomic DNA. Using its own MiXCR run on the reads, TCRdb lists one record per CDR3 protein. The sample yields some 130,000 distinct CDR3 sequences, roughly two fifths seen once. The specimen was sorted CD4+, CD8+, or CD8+CD57+ T cells (not recorded which) from PBMCs. Source of these receptors: a human donor in good health, serving as a control.

This chain joins TRBV20-1 and TRBJ1-5; 10 bases align to TRBD1. This CDR3 is built from 15 residues. Germline CDR1 and CDR2: DFQATT and SNEGSKA (reference sequence). Trimming cost V 4 bases and J 6 bases; bases outside gene matches: 9. The CDR3 here is CSAIRDRGQGQPQHF. CDR3 coding DNA: TGCAGTGCTATCCGGGACAGGGGTCAAGGTCAGCCCCAGCATTTT.

This chain links TRBV10-3 with TRBJ2-3, with 15 bases lining up with TRBD2. This CDR3 contains 17 residues. Germline V CDR1 and CDR2: ENHRY, SYGVKD. After removal of 10 bases from V and 3 bases from J, the junction contained 11 bases not matched to a gene. The CDR3 coding sequence is TGTGCCACTCTGAAAACCGGGACTAGCGGGAGGACAGATACGCAGTATTTT. It encodes CATLKTGTSGRTDTQYF.

Comments on this clonotype: One base away lies a much larger clone, so this may be a sequencing read error. The chain uses TRBV5-1 and TRBJ1-4; D is undetermined. V lost 3 bases and J 8 bases, leaving 17 bases between the germline ends. Germline CDR1 and CDR2: SGHRS and YFSETQ. The length of the CDR3 is 15 residues. The CDR3 spells CASSSGSGIREKLFF. CDR3 sequence (DNA): TGCGCCAGCAGCTCAGGCAGCGGTATTCGAGAAAAACTGTTTTTT.

The chain uses TRBV24-1 and TRBJ1-2; 10 nucleotides line up with TRBD1. CDR1 and CDR2 (germline): KGHDR, SFDVKD. The CDR3 has 14 amino acids. V dropped 10 bases and J dropped 6; count of bases not matched to a gene: 10. The CDR3 spells CATVNSGTGDGYTF. The CDR3 region has the DNA TGTGCCACAGTAAATTCCGGGACAGGGGATGGCTACACCTTC.

This clonotype has just a few counts. The gene calls are TRBV28 and TRBJ1-5; D not certain. The germline V gene has CDR1 MDHEN and CDR2 SYDVKM. Deletions cut 0 bases from V and 0 bases from J, with 9 bases between. The CDR3 spans 16 residues. The CDR3 DNA is TGTGCCAGCAGTTTATGGAACCGAATTAGCAATCAGCCCCAGCATTTT. Its translation: CASSLWNRISNQPQHF.

In its sample, this clonotype was seen many times. The rearrangement uses TRBV6-5 and TRBJ1-1; 8 bases map to TRBD1. The CDR3 loop spans 15 amino acids. V lost 4 bases and J lost 1; bases outside the gene matches: 5. Germline V gene data show CDR1 as MNHEY and CDR2 as SVGAGI. The CDR3 loop reads CASSWTGSTNTEAFF. As DNA, the CDR3 is TGTGCCAGCAGTTGGACAGGGAGCACGAACACTGAAGCTTTCTTT.

This clonotype was seen repeatedly, ten times or more. This sequence joins TRBV19 and TRBJ1-2, with 8 nucleotides matching TRBD1. In germline, CDR1 is LNHDA, CDR2 SQIVND (reference sequence). V shed 4 bases, J shed 0 bases, and the junction held 19 bases outside the gene matches. This CDR3 contains 20 residues. The CDR3 sequence is CASSTNTRPGQASANYGYTF. The CDR3 bases are TGTGCCAGTAGTACCAATACACGCCCGGGACAGGCCTCAGCTAACTATGGCTACACCTTC.

This clonotype was counted ten times or more. V and J are TRBV20-1 and TRBJ2-7, with TRBD1 matching 8 bases. J gave up 6 bases and V 5 bases, and 15 bases lay outside the gene matches. CDR3 length: 15 amino acids. CDR1 and CDR2 from the germline V gene are DFQATT and SNEGSKA (reference sequence). The DNA of the CDR3 is TGCAGTGCTCCCCGACAGGACAGGGTCCTTCTCGAGCAGTACTTC. Amino acids: CSAPRQDRVLLEQYF.

This clonotype has at least ten counts. The CDR3 bases are TGTGCCAGCAGCTTAGACCAGGGGATTAATGAAAAACTGTTTTTT. Its translation is CASSLDQGINEKLFF. V and J are TRBV7-9 and TRBJ1-4; D might be TRBD1 (6 bases). Looked up from germline, CDR1 is SEHNR and CDR2 is FQNEAQ (reference sequence). Trimming left V 1 base short and J 4 bases short, with 10 bases between. The CDR3 has 15 residues.

This clonotype was recorded once. Given the absence of the conserved phenylalanine or tryptophan at the CDR3 end, a read error is likely. CDR3 DNA: TGTGCCAGCAGTGAACGCAGGGTAGAGATCCAGTACTCC. Amino acid sequence: CASSERRVEIQYS. This rearrangement joins TRBV2 to TRBJ2-5; D might be TRBD1 (5 bases). Germline CDR1 reads SNHLY; CDR2 reads FYNNEI. This CDR3 comprises 13 residues.

Comments on this clonotype: A read error may produce the germline difference seen at one junction end. The rearrangement uses TRBV12-3 or TRBV12-4 and TRBJ1-2, with 9 bases fitting TRBD1. The CDR3 covers 14 residues. CDR3 residues: CSSSPDRGRRGYTF. The CDR3 nucleotides are TGTTCCAGCAGTCCTGACAGGGGGAGGAGAGGCTACACCTTC.

This clonotype was seen many times. V is TRBV19 and J is TRBJ2-7, with D perhaps TRBD2 (5 bases). The CDR3 has 12 amino acids. Germline lookup yields CDR1 LNHDA and CDR2 SQIVND (reference sequence). V lost 6 bases and J lost 2, with 8 bases in between. CDR3 region: CASRGVTYEQYF. The CDR3 nucleotides read TGTGCCAGTAGGGGAGTAACCTACGAGCAGTACTTC.

This clonotype was seen at least ten times. This chain joins TRBV6-1 and TRBJ1-2, with 10 positions matching TRBD1. This CDR3 has 12 amino acids. Losses at the gene ends were 6 bases for V and 5 bases for J; bases not matched to a gene: 0. Germline CDR1 is MNHNS and CDR2 is SASEGT. The CDR3 region has the DNA TGTGCCAGCAGGGGACAGGGGTATGGCTACACCTTC. It translates to CASRGQGYGYTF.

This clonotype showed up many times. The CDR3 sequence: CASSLGLTDTQYF. CDR3 in DNA: TGCGCCAGCAGCTTGGGACTTACAGATACGCAGTATTTT. This sequence joins TRBV5-1 and TRBJ2-3; D is unclear. Germline CDR1 SGHRS, CDR2 YFSETQ. The CDR3 totals 13 residues. The V gene lost 0 bases and the J gene lost 3 bases, with 5 bases spanning the gap.

Only a few counts were recorded for this clonotype. A much larger clonotype is one base distant, so this may be a read error. The J gene is TRBJ2-7, the V gene TRBV20-1; TRBD2 matches at 9 bases. Germline V lookup: CDR1 DFQATT, CDR2 SNEGSKA (reference sequence). The CDR3 extends over 14 amino acids. Written as DNA, the CDR3 is TGCAGTGCTTCCCAGGGACTAGCCGGCTACGAGCGGTACTTC. It translates to CSASQGLAGYERYF.

This chain links TRBV2 with TRBJ1-1; 11 nucleotides line up with TRBD1. The CDR3 length is 13 residues. V lost 6 bases to trimming and J lost 7 bases; unmatched junction nucleotides: 4. Germline V gene lookup returns CDR1 SNHLY and CDR2 FYNNEI. The CDR3 region has the DNA TGTGCCAGCAGGGGACAGGGGGAGGGTGAAGCTTTCTTT. It codes for CASRGQGEGEAFF.

Ten or more counts support this clonotype. The chain uses TRBV3-1 and TRBJ2-1, with TRBD2 matching 11 bases. V lost 4 bases to trimming and J lost 8 bases; unmatched junction nucleotides: 10. The CDR3 runs 16 residues. The V gene's germline CDR1 is LGHDT and CDR2 YNNKEL (reference sequence). The CDR3 reads CASSPRRLAGSHEQFF. The CDR3 nucleotides read TGTGCCAGCAGCCCCCGTCGACTAGCGGGATCTCATGAGCAGTTCTTC.

Judged by abundance, this clonotype is medium-sized. The chain recombines TRBV29-1 with TRBJ1-2; D may be TRBD1 (6 bases). V gave up 7 bases and J gave up 3 bases, with 9 bases separating them. CDR3 size: 11 residues. Germline V gives CDR1 SQVTM, CDR2 ANQGSEA. The CDR3 protein is CSEGGHYGYTF. Here the CDR3 DNA reads TGCAGCGAAGGGGGACACTATGGCTACACCTTC.

The table lists this clonotype with many counts. V is TRBV28 and J is TRBJ2-6; no definite D call. V was pared by 4 bases and J by 0 bases, with 7 bases between. CDR3 length equals 15 residues. Germline lookup yields CDR1 MDHEN and CDR2 SYDVKM. The CDR3 here is CASSSPSSGANVLTF. The CDR3 DNA sequence: TGTGCCAGCAGTTCCCCCAGCTCTGGGGCCAACGTCCTGACTTTC. Full variable domain (remainder filled in from reference TRBV28 and TRBJ2-6): DVKVTQSSRYLVKRTGEKVFLECVQDMDHENMFWYRQDPGLGLRLIYFSYDVKMKEKGDIPEGYSVSREKKERFSLILESASTNQTSMYLCASSSPSSGANVLTFGAGSRLTVL.

This clonotype showed up many times. This sequence joins TRBV12-3 or TRBV12-4 and TRBJ1-6; no clear D. V lost 6 bases, J lost 8 bases, and 11 bases lay in between. This CDR3 contains 13 residues. The CDR3 protein is CASSLGSDSPLHF. CDR3 nucleotide sequence: TGTGCCAGCAGCCTGGGATCGGATTCACCCCTCCACTTT.

This clonotype came up many times. The chain couples TRBV20-1 to TRBJ2-1, with D tentatively TRBD1 (5 bases). V lost 3 bases and J lost 6, with 15 bases in between. The CDR3 is 14 residues long. From germline, CDR1 is DFQATT and CDR2 SNEGSKA (reference sequence). In nucleotides, the CDR3 is TGCAGTGCTAGGGGCCAGGGCCTCCCCAATGAGCAGTTCTTC. As protein: CSARGQGLPNEQFF.

This chain connects TRBV5-1 to TRBJ2-1; TRBD1 is a possible D gene (5 bases). V was pared by 5 bases and J by 8 bases, with 17 bases between. The CDR3 is 14 residues long. Germline loops: CDR1 SGHRS, CDR2 YFSETQ. The CDR3 is CASRLRHWGHEQFF. The DNA of the CDR3 is TGCGCCAGCAGGTTGAGACATTGGGGCCATGAGCAGTTCTTC.

V usage is TRBV2 and J usage is TRBJ1-2; no definite D call. The CDR3 consists of 12 residues. With 1 base removed from V and 7 bases from J, the gap between germline ends came to 7 bases. Germline V gene sequence: CDR1 SNHLY, CDR2 FYNNEI. CDR3 amino acids: CASSEDPGGYTF. Written as DNA, the CDR3 is TGTGCCAGCAGTGAAGACCCAGGTGGCTACACCTTC.